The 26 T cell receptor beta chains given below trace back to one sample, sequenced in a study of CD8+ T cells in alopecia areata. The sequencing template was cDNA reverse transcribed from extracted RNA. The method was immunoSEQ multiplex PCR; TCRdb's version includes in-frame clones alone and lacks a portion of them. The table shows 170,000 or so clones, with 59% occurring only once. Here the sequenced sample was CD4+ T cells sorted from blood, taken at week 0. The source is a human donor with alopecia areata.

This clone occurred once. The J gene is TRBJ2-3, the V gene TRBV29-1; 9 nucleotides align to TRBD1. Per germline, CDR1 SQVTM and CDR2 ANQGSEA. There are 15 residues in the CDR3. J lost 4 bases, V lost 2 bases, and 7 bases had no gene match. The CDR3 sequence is CSVERGGTGSDTQYF. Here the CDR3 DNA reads TGCAGCGTTGAAAGGGGAGGGACAGGGTCAGATACGCAGTATTTT.

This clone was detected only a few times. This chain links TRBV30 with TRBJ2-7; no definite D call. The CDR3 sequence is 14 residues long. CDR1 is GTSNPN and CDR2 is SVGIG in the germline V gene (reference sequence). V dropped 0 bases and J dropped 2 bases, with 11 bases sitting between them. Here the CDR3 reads CAWSVSQYAYEQYF. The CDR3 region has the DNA TGTGCCTGGAGTGTCTCACAGTACGCCTACGAGCAGTACTTC. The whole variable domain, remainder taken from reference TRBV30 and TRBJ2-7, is SQTIHQWPATLVQPVGSPLSLECTVEGTSNPNLYWYRQAAGRGLQLLFYSVGIGQISSEVPQNLSASRPQDRQFILSSKKLLLSDSGFYLCAWSVSQYAYEQYFGPGTRLTVT.

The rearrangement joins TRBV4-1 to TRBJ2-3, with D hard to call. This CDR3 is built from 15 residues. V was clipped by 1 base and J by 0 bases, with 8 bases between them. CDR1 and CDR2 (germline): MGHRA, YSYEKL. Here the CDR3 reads CASSQVQSSTDTQYF. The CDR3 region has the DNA TGCGCCAGCAGCCAAGTACAGTCTAGCACAGATACGCAGTATTTT.

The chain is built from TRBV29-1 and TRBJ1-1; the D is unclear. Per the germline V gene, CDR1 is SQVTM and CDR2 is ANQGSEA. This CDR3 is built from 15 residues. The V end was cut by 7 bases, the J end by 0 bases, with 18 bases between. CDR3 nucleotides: TGCAGCGCTATGGCCTCTCGGCTCATGAACACTGAAGCTTTCTTT. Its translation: CSAMASRLMNTEAFF.

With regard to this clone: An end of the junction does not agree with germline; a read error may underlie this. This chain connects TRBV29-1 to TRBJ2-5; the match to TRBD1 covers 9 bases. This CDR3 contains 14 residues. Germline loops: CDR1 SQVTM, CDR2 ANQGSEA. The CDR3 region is CSVHNRGPEPFMHF. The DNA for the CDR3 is TGCAGCGTACACAACAGGGGGCCCGAACCATTTATGCACTTC.

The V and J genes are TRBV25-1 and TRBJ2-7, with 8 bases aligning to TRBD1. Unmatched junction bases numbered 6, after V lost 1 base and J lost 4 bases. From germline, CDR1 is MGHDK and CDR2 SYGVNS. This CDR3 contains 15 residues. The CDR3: CASSEFDRGKYEQYF. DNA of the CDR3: TGTGCCAGCAGTGAATTCGACAGGGGCAAGTACGAGCAGTACTTC.

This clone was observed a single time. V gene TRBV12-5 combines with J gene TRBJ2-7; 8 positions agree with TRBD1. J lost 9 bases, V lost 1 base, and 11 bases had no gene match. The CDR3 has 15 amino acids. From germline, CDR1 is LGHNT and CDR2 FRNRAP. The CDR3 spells CASGLAPGQGAGQYF. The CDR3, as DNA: TGTGCTAGTGGTTTGGCGCCCGGACAGGGCGCGGGGCAGTACTTC.

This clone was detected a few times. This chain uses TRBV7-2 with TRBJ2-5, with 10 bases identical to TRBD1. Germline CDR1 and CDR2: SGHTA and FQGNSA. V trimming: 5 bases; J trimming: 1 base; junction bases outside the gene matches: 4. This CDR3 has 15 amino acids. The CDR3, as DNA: TGTGCCAGCAGCCCCAGGGACAGGGGCCAAGAGACCCAGTACTTC. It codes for CASSPRDRGQETQYF.

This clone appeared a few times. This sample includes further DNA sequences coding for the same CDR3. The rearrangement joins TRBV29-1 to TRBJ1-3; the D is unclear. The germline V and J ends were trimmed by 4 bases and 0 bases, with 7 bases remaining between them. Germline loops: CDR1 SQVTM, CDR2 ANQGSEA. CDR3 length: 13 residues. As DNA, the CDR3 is TGCAGCGTTGGGTTGGGCTCTGGAAACACCATATATTTT. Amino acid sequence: CSVGLGSGNTIYF.

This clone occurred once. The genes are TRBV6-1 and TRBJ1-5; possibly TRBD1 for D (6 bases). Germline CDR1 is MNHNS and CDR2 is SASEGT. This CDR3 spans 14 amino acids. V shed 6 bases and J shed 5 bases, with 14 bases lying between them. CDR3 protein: CASRQGGGDQPQHF. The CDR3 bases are TGTGCCAGCAGACAGGGTGGAGGGGATCAGCCCCAGCATTTT.

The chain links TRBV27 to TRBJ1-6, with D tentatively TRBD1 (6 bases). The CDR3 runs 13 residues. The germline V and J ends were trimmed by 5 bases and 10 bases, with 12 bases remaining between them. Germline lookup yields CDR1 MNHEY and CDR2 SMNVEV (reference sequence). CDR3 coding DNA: TGTGCCAGCAGTGCAACAGGGATCTCACCCCTCCACTTT. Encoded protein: CASSATGISPLHF.

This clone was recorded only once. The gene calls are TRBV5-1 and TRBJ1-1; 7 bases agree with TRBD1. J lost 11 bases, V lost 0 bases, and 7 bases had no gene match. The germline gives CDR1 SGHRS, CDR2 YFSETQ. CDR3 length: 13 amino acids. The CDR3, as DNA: TGCGCCAGCAGCTTGGGACAGGGAAGAAACGCTTTCTTT. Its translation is CASSLGQGRNAFF.

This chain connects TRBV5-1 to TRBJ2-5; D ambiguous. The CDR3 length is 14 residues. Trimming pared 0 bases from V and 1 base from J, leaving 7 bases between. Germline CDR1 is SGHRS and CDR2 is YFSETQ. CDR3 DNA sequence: TGCGCCAGCAGCTTGGAACGGGTCCAAGAGACCCAGTACTTC. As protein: CASSLERVQETQYF. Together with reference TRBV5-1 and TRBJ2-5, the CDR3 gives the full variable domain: KAGVTQTPRYLIKTRGQQVTLSCSPISGHRSVSWYQQTPGQGLQFLFEYFSETQRNKGNFPGRFSGRQFSNSRSEMNVSTLELGDSALYLCASSLERVQETQYFGPGTRLLVL.

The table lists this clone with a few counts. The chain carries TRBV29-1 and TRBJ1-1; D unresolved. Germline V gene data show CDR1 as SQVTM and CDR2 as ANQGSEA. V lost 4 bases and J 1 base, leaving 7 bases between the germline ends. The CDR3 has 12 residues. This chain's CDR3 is CSVGSRNTEAFF. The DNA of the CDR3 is TGCAGCGTTGGTAGTAGGAACACTGAAGCTTTCTTT.

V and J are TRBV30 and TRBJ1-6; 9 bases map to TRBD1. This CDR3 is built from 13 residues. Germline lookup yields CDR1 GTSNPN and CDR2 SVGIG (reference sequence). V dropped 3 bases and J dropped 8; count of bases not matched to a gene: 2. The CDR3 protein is CAWRGQGYSPLHF. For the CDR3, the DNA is TGTGCCTGGAGAGGACAGGGGTATTCACCCCTCCACTTT.

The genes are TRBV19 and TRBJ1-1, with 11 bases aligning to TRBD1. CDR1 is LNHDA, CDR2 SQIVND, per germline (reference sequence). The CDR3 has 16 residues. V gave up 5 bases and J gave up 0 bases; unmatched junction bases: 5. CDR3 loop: CASSPRTGGMNTEAFF. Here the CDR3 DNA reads TGTGCCAGTAGTCCAAGGACAGGGGGCATGAACACTGAAGCTTTCTTT.

CDR3 amino acids: CSASVRETQYF. DNA for the CDR3: TGCAGTGCTAGTGTGCGAGAGACCCAGTACTTC. The gene calls are TRBV20-1 and TRBJ2-5; D uncertain. The CDR3 loop spans 11 amino acids. Trimming stripped 3 bases from V and 4 bases from J, with 6 bases between. Per germline, CDR1 DFQATT and CDR2 SNEGSKA (reference sequence).

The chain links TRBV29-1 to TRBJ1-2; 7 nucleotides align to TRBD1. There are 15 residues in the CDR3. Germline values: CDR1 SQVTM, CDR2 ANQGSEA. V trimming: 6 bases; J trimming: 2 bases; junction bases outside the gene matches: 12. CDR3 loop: CSVPSSGQLNYGYTF. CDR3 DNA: TGCAGCGTCCCCTCATCGGGACAGCTGAACTATGGCTACACCTTC.

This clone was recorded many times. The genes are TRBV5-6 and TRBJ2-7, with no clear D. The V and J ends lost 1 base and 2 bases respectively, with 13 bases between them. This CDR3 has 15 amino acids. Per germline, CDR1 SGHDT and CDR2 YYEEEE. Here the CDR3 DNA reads TGTGCCAGCAGCTTGTATGCGGCCACCCCCTACGAGCAGTACTTC. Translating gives CASSLYAATPYEQYF.

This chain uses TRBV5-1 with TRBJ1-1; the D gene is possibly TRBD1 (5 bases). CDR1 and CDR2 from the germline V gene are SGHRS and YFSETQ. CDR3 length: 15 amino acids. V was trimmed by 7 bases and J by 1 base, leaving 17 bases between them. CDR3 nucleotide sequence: TGCGCCAGCCAGGTTGGCGGGGCGAGGAACACTGAAGCTTTCTTT. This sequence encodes CASQVGGARNTEAFF.

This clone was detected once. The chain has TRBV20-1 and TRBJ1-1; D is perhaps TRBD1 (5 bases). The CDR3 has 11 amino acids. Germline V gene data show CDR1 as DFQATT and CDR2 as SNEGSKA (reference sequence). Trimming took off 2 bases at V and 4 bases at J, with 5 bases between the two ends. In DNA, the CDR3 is TGCAGTGCTAGACAGGGCACTGAAGCTTTCTTT. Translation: CSARQGTEAFF.

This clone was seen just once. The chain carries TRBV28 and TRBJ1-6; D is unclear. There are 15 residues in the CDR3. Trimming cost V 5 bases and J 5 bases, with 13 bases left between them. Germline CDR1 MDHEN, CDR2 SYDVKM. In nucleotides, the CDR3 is TGTGCCAGCAGTCCCGCCGCTGTTCATAATTCACCCCTCCACTTT. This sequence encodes CASSPAAVHNSPLHF.

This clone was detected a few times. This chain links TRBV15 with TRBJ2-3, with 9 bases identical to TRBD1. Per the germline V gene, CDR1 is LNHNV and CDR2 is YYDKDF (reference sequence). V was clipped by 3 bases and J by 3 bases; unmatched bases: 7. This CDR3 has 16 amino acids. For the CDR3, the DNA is TGTGCCACCAGCAGGGGCCGGGACAGGGAGACAGATACGCAGTATTTT. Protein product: CATSRGRDRETDTQYF. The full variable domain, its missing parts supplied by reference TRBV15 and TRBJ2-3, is DAMVIQNPRYQVTQFGKPVTLSCSQTLNHNVMYWYQQKSSQAPKLLFHYYDKDFNNEADTPDNFQSRRPNTSFCFLDIRSPGLGDTAMYLCATSRGRDRETDTQYFGPGTRLTVL.

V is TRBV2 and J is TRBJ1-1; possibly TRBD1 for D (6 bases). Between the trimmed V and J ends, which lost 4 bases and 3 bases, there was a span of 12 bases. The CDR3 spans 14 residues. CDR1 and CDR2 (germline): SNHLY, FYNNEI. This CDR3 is CASSASRGDTEAFF. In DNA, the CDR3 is TGTGCCAGCAGTGCTAGCAGGGGCGACACTGAAGCTTTCTTT.

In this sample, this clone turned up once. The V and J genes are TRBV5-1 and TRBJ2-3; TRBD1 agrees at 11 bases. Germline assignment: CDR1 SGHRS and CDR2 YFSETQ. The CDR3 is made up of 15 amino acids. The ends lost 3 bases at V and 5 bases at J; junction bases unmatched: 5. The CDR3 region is CASSSGQGAIDTQYF. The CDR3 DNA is TGCGCCAGCAGCTCTGGACAGGGGGCGATAGATACGCAGTATTTT.

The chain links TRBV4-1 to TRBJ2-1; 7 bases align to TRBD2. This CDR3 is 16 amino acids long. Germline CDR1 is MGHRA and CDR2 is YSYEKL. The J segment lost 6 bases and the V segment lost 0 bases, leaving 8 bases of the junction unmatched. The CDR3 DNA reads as TGCGCCAGCAGCCAAGATGGCCTAGCGGCGTTCAATGAGCAGTTCTTC. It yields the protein CASSQDGLAAFNEQFF.